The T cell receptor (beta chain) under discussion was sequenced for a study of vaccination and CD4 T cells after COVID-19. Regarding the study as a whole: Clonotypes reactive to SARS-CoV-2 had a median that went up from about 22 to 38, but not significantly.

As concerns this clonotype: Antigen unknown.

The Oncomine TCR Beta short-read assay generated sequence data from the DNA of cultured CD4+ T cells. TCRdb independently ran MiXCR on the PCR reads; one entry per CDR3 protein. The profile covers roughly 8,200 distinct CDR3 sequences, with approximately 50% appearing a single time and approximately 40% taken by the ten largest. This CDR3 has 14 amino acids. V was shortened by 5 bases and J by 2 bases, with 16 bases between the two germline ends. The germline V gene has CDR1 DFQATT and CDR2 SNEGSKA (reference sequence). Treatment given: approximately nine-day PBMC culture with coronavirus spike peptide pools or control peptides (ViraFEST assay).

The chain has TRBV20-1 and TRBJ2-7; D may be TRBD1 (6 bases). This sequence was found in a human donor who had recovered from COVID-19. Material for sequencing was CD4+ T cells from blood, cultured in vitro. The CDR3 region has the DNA TGCAGTGCTCAAGTTGTTGGGGACACCTACGAGCAGTACTTC. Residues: CSAQVVGDTYEQYF.